A selection of T cell receptor beta chains follows, all from one sample in a study of T cell responses to AZD1222 COVID-19 vaccine. TCRdb's copy holds only in-frame clones and misses some; the assay was immunoSEQ multiplex PCR. The sample includes roughly 130,000 clones, around 93% of them seen just once. The source material was peripheral blood, sampled on day 0 of AZD1222 vaccination. The receptor set was obtained from an adult in good health. The CDR3 runs from the conserved cysteine through the conserved F or W. The D gene is left open where the match is weak. Expanded clones get a size class; other rows say once, few or many, or leave the size out.

cdr3_nt,cdr3_aa,j_call,v_call,clone_size,d_call
TGTGCCAGTAGTATATCAGGCCCGGGGCCCCAGCATTTT,CASSISGPGPQHF,TRBJ1-5,TRBV19,.,.
TGTGCTAGTCGGCAATTAGGAGATTACTACGAGCAGTACTTC,CASRQLGDYYEQYF,TRBJ2-7,TRBV12-5,.,.
TGTGCCAGCAGCCCGGGACAGGGGAGGACCTACGAGCAGTACTTC,CASSPGQGRTYEQYF,TRBJ2-7,TRBV11-3,.,TRBD1
TGTGCCAGCAGCTACGGGACTGAGCCCTACGAGCAGTACTTC,CASSYGTEPYEQYF,TRBJ2-7,TRBV9,.,.
TGTGCCAGCAGCCCTGACAGGGCATCACCCCTCCACTTT,CASSPDRASPLHF,TRBJ1-6,TRBV5-4,.,TRBD1
TGTGCCAGCAGCGCAGGGGGGATTTCCTACAATGAGCAGTTCTTC,CASSAGGISYNEQFF,TRBJ2-1,TRBV9,.,.
TGTGCCAGCAAATCCCTCCGGGACAATTATCCACCCCTCCACTTT,CASKSLRDNYPPLHF,TRBJ1-6,TRBV27,.,.
TGCGCCAGCCGGGGGACAGGGGCTTCACCCCTCCACTTT,CASRGTGASPLHF,TRBJ1-6,TRBV10-2,.,TRBD1
TGTGCCAGCAGCTTAAAAGCGACAGGGTTCTACGAGCAGTACTTC,CASSLKATGFYEQYF,TRBJ2-7,TRBV7-2,.,TRBD1
TGCGCCAGCAGCTTGTCAGGCGGTCCCTACGAGCAGTACTTC,CASSLSGGPYEQYF,TRBJ2-7,TRBV5-1,.,.
TGTGCCAGCAGCCTTGCTTTCGGGGAGCCCCAGCATTTT,CASSLAFGEPQHF,TRBJ1-5,TRBV4-2,.,.
TGTGCCAGCAGCCAAGAGGAACCAGGGACAGGGGATGAAAAACTGTTTTTT,CASSQEEPGTGDEKLFF,TRBJ1-4,TRBV3-1/TRBV3-2,.,TRBD1
TGTGCCAGCAGCTTAGGGGTAGAGTATACGCAGTATTTT,CASSLGVEYTQYF,TRBJ2-3,TRBV11-2,.,.
TGTGCCAGCAGCCTCAGGGTGAATACGAGTCCTAACACCGGGGAGCTGTTTTTT,CASSLRVNTSPNTGELFF,TRBJ2-2,TRBV9,.,.
TGTGCCTGCCCTCGGGGTAGCGGGAGGATCACCGGGGAGCTGTTTTTT,CACPRGSGRITGELFF,TRBJ2-2,TRBV3-1/TRBV3-2,.,TRBD2
TGCGCCAGCAGCTTGGATCCAGCGGGATACACCGGGGAGCTGTTTTTT,CASSLDPAGYTGELFF,TRBJ2-2,TRBV5-1,.,TRBD2
TGTGCCAGCAGTTCACCGGGACAGGGGACCTATGGCTACACCTTC,CASSSPGQGTYGYTF,TRBJ1-2,TRBV27,once,TRBD1
TGTGCCAGCAGCTTTACAGGGACAGATACGCAGTATTTT,CASSFTGTDTQYF,TRBJ2-3,TRBV11-2,.,.
TGTGCCAGCTCAGCAAGGACGGCTAATGGAAACACCATATATTTT,CASSARTANGNTIYF,TRBJ1-3,TRBV18,.,.
TGTGCCAGCAGTCCACGACTGGGAGCGGGAGGGGAGGAGACCCAGTACTTC,CASSPRLGAGGEETQYF,TRBJ2-5,TRBV6-6,.,TRBD2
TGTGCCAGCAGCTTAGCGGGGGGAGTCAGCTCCTACAATGAGCAGTTCTTC,CASSLAGGVSSYNEQFF,TRBJ2-1,TRBV7-2,.,.
TGTGCCAGCAGTTTATACCCAGGAGCTAACTATGGCTACACCTTC,CASSLYPGANYGYTF,TRBJ1-2,TRBV28,few,.
TGTGCCGTACCGAGGGCCAGCGGGCCCACTTATAGCACAGATACGCAGTATTTT,CAVPRASGPTYSTDTQYF,TRBJ2-3,TRBV19,.,.
TGTGCCAGCAGCAAACCTGACGTCTACGAGCAGTACTTC,CASSKPDVYEQYF,TRBJ2-7,TRBV7-2,.,.
TGTGCCAGCAGCTTCGAAGGACGCTTTTACGAGCAGTACTTC,CASSFEGRFYEQYF,TRBJ2-7,TRBV11-2,.,.
TGTGCCAGCAGACGGGGGAGTGGAAAGGTGAACACTGAAGCTTTCTTT,CASRRGSGKVNTEAFF,TRBJ1-1,TRBV2,.,.
TGCGCCAGCAGAGCACAGGCGGATACCGGGGAGCTGTTTTTT,CASRAQADTGELFF,TRBJ2-2,TRBV5-1,.,.
TGTGCCAGCAGCCCCAAGGGGACGGTCTCGGAAAAACTGTTTTTT,CASSPKGTVSEKLFF,TRBJ1-4,TRBV4-2,.,.
TGCGCCAGCAGCCACCACGACAGGACCGATAATGAAAAACTGTTTTTT,CASSHHDRTDNEKLFF,TRBJ1-4,TRBV4-1,once,.
TGTGCCAGCAGCTTGACAGGTACCAATGAGCAGTTCTTC,CASSLTGTNEQFF,TRBJ2-1,TRBV5-6,.,.
TGTGCCAGCTCACCACCGAGACAGGGTCGGAATGGCTACACCTTC,CASSPPRQGRNGYTF,TRBJ1-2,TRBV18,once,TRBD1
TGTGCCAGCAGCTTGGGTGGGGAGGCCATATATTTT,CASSLGGEAIYF,TRBJ1-3,TRBV5-4,.,.
TGTGCCAGCAGTTCAACCCCTGCTTATGGCTACACCTTC,CASSSTPAYGYTF,TRBJ1-2,TRBV7-2,.,.
TGTGCTAGCTCCCTCAGGGGGCACGGTGGCTACACCTTC,CASSLRGHGGYTF,TRBJ1-2,TRBV21-1,.,.
TGTGCCAGCAGCCCAAGGAGCGGGAGTGTGGCCTACAATGAGCAGTTCTTC,CASSPRSGSVAYNEQFF,TRBJ2-1,TRBV7-3,.,TRBD2
TGTGCCAGCAGTCCCCGGGGGGCGCAGACTAATGAAAAACTGTTTTTT,CASSPRGAQTNEKLFF,TRBJ1-4,TRBV28,.,.
TGTGCCAGCAGAGCTACCGGGACAGGAATCAACTATGGCTACACCTTC,CASRATGTGINYGYTF,TRBJ1-2,TRBV9,.,TRBD1
TGTGCCAGCAGTTACAAGCAGGATACGCAGTATTTT,CASSYKQDTQYF,TRBJ2-3,TRBV6-2/TRBV6-3,once,.
TGCGCCAGCAGACAGGGGGCAGGCAATCAGCCCCAGCATTTT,CASRQGAGNQPQHF,TRBJ1-5,TRBV5-1,once,TRBD1
TGTGCCAGCAGTTTCCCCCCGGGACGCCGCACAGATACGCAGTATTTT,CASSFPPGRRTDTQYF,TRBJ2-3,TRBV28,once,.
TGCAGTGCTAGAGGCAGCTATGGCTACACCTTC,CSARGSYGYTF,TRBJ1-2,TRBV20-1,.,.
TGCAGCGCAGGCAGACAGGGCTCGAGCACTGAAGCTTTCTTT,CSAGRQGSSTEAFF,TRBJ1-1,TRBV29-1,.,TRBD1
TGCGCCAGCAGCCGGACGGCGAACACTGAAGCTTTCTTT,CASSRTANTEAFF,TRBJ1-1,TRBV5-1,once,.
TGTGCCAGTAGTAGGGACAGGCGCCAAAATGAAAAACTGTTTTTT,CASSRDRRQNEKLFF,TRBJ1-4,TRBV19,once,TRBD1
TGTGCCAGCAGTTACAGGTCTTCCGATTCACCCCTCCACTTT,CASSYRSSDSPLHF,TRBJ1-6,TRBV6-5,.,.
TGTGCCAGCAGCATCGGACCCGAAGGGTCCCAGTACTTC,CASSIGPEGSQYF,TRBJ2-5,TRBV7-2,.,.